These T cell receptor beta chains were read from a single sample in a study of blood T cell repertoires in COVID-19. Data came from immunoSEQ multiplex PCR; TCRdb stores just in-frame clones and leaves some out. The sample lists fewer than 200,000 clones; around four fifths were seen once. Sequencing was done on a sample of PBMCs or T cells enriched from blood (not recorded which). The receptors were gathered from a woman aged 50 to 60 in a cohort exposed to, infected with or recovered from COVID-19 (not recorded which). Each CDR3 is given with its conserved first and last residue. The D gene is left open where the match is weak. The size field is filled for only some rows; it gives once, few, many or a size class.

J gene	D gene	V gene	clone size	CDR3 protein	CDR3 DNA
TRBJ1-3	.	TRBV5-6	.	CASSTVFGGNTIYF	TGTGCCAGCAGTACAGTTTTTGGGGGAAACACCATATATTTT
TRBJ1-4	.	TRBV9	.	CASSGGGVGEKLFF	TGTGCCAGCAGCGGCGGAGGGGTAGGGGAAAAACTGTTTTTT
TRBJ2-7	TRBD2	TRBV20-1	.	CSASLGLARVQYF	TGCAGTGCTAGTTTAGGACTAGCAAGGGTGCAGTACTTC
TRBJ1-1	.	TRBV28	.	CASTLPGRDTEAFF	TGTGCCAGCACCTTACCCGGTCGGGATACTGAAGCTTTCTTT
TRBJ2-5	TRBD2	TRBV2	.	CASPVGGLSETQYF	TGTGCCAGCCCTGTGGGAGGGCTGAGTGAGACCCAGTACTTC
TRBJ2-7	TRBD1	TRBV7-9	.	CASSWGQSYEQYF	TGTGCCAGCAGCTGGGGACAGTCATACGAGCAGTACTTC
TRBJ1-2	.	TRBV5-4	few	CASSSRGVYGYTF	TGTGCCAGCAGCTCTCGGGGGGTCTATGGCTACACCTTC
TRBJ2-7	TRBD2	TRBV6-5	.	CASRGGLAGFLEQYF	TGTGCCAGCAGAGGAGGGCTAGCGGGGTTTCTCGAGCAGTACTTC
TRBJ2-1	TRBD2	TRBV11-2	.	CASSPRLGAGGPNEQFF	TGTGCCAGCAGCCCCCGGTTGGGAGCGGGAGGGCCCAATGAGCAGTTCTTC
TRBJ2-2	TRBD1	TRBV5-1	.	CASSYPGQGGGAGELFF	TGCGCCAGCAGCTATCCGGGACAGGGAGGTGGTGCCGGGGAGCTGTTTTTT
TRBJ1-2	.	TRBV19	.	CASSIMATYGYTF	TGTGCCAGTAGTATCATGGCAACCTATGGCTACACCTTC
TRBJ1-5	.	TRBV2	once	CASSESVPQHF	TGTGCCAGCAGTGAAAGCGTACCCCAGCATTTT
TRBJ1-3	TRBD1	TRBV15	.	CATSRLRQGRSRNTIYF	TGTGCCACCAGCAGATTACGACAGGGAAGGTCCCGGAACACCATATATTTT
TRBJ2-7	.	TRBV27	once	CASSTYRESSYEQYF	TGTGCCAGCAGTACATACAGGGAATCCTCCTACGAGCAGTACTTC
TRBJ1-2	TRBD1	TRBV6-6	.	CASSNPGQGAGGYTF	TGTGCCAGCAGTAACCCGGGACAGGGGGCGGGAGGCTACACCTTC
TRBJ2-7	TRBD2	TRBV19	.	CASSIGLGGRASRNEQYF	TGTGCCAGTAGTATCGGTCTCGGCGGGAGGGCCTCTAGAAACGAGCAGTACTTC
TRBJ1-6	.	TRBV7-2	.	CASSLKGGLSSPLHF	TGTGCCAGCAGCCTTAAAGGAGGGTTGAGTTCACCCCTCCACTTT
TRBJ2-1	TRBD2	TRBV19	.	CASTSGNYNEQFF	TGTGCCAGTACTAGCGGGAACTACAATGAGCAGTTCTTC
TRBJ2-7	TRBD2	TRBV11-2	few	CASSPAGPSYEQYF	TGTGCCAGCAGTCCAGCGGGGCCATCCTACGAGCAGTACTTC
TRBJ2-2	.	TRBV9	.	CASSVAPDSGAGELFF	TGTGCCAGCAGCGTAGCTCCGGACTCCGGGGCCGGGGAGCTGTTTTTT
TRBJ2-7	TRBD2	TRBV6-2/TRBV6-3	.	CASRPSGLWEQYF	TGTGCCAGCAGGCCTAGCGGGCTCTGGGAGCAGTACTTC
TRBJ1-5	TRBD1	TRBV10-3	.	CASALDRSNQPQHF	TGTGCCAGCGCCTTGGACAGGTCCAATCAGCCCCAGCATTTT
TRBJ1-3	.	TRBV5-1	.	CASSLGFERMLNGNTIYF	TGCGCCAGCAGCTTAGGATTCGAGCGAATGCTGAATGGAAACACCATATATTTT
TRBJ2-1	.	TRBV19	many	CATRIRGRNEQFF	TGTGCCACCCGAATAAGAGGAAGGAATGAGCAGTTCTTC
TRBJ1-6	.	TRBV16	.	CASRGASSYNSPLHF	TGTGCCAGCAGGGGCGCAAGCTCCTATAATTCACCCCTCCACTTT
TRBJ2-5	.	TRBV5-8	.	CASSPSTGDHQETQYF	TGTGCCAGCAGTCCTTCGACGGGGGACCACCAAGAGACCCAGTACTTC
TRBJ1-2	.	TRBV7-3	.	CASSLQGQYGYTF	TGTGCCAGCAGCTTACAGGGGCAGTATGGCTACACCTTC
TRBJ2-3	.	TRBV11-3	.	CASSLDGGTEDTQYF	TGTGCCAGCAGCTTAGATGGCGGGACCGAAGATACGCAGTATTTT
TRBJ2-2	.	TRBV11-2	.	CASSLETETGELFF	TGTGCCAGCAGCTTGGAGACGGAGACCGGGGAGCTGTTTTTT
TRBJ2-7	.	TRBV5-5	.	CASSYRKTAFSYEQYF	TGTGCCAGCAGCTACCGAAAAACAGCCTTCTCCTACGAGCAGTACTTC
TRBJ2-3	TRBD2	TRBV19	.	CASSIFLAGGPNSDTQYF	TGTGCCAGTAGTATATTTCTAGCGGGGGGGCCGAATTCAGATACGCAGTATTTT